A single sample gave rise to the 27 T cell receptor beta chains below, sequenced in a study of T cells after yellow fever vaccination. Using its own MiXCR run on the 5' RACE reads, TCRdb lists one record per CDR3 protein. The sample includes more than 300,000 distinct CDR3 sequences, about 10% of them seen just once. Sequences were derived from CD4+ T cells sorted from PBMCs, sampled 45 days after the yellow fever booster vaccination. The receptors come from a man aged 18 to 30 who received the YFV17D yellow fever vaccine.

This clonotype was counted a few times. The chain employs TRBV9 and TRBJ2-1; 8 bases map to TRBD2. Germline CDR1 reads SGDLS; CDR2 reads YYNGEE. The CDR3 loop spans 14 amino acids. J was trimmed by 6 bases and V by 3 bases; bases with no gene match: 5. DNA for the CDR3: TGTGCCAGCAGCGCCATCGGGACTAGCAATGAGCAGTTCTTC. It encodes CASSAIGTSNEQFF.

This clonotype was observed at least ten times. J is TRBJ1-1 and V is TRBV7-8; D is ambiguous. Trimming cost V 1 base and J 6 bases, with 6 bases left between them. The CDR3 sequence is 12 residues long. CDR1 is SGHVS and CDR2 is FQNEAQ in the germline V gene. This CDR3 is CASSLDSAEAFF. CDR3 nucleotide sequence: TGTGCCAGCAGCTTAGATTCGGCTGAAGCTTTCTTT.

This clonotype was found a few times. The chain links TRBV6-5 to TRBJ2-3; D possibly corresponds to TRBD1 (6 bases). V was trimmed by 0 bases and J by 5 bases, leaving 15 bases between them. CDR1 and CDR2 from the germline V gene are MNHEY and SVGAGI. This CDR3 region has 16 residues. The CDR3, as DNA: TGTGCCAGCAGTTACTCGGGGCAGGGGCGAATAGATACGCAGTATTTT. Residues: CASSYSGQGRIDTQYF.

CDR3 in amino acids: CSAPSTEAFF. DNA for the CDR3: TGCAGTGCCCCGAGCACTGAAGCTTTCTTT. The rearrangement links TRBV20-1 to TRBJ1-1; no firm D call. This CDR3 comprises 10 residues. V lost 6 bases to trimming and J lost 4 bases, with 6 bases between them. Per germline, CDR1 DFQATT and CDR2 SNEGSKA (reference sequence).

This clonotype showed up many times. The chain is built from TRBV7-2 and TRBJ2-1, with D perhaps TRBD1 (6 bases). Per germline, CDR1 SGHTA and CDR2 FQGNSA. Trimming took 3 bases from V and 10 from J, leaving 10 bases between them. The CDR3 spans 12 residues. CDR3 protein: CASSFWGREQFF. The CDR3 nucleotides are TGTGCCAGCAGCTTCTGGGGGCGCGAGCAGTTCTTC.

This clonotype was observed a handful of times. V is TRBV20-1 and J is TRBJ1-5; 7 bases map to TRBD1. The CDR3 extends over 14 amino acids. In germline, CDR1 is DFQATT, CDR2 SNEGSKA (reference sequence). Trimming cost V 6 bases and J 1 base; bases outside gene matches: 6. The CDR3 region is CSAGTDASNQPQHF. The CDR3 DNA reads TGCAGTGCCGGGACAGATGCGAGCAATCAGCCCCAGCATTTT.

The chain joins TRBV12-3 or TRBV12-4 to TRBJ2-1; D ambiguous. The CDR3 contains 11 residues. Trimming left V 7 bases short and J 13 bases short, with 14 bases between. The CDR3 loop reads CASTSGQRQFF. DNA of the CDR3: TGTGCCAGCACCAGTGGCCAGCGTCAGTTCTTC.

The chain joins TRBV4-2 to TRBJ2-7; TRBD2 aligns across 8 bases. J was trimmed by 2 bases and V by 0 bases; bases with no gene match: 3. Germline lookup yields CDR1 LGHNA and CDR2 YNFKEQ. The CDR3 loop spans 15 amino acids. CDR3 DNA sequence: TGTGCCAGCAGCCAAGACACCGGGGGGGCCTACGAGCAGTACTTC. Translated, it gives CASSQDTGGAYEQYF.

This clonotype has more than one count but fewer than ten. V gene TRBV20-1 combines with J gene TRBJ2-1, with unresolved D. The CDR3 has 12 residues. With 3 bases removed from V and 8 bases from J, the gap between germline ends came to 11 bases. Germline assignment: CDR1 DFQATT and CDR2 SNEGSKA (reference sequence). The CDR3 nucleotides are TGCAGTGCTAGGGGCGAGTTGTATGAGCAGTTCTTC. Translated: CSARGELYEQFF.

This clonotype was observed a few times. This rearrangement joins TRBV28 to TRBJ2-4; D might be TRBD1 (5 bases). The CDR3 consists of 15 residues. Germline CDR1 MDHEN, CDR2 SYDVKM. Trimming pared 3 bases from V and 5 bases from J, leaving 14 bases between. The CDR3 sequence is CASSFGLGQQNIQYF. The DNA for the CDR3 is TGTGCCAGCAGTTTTGGATTGGGGCAGCAAAACATTCAGTACTTC.

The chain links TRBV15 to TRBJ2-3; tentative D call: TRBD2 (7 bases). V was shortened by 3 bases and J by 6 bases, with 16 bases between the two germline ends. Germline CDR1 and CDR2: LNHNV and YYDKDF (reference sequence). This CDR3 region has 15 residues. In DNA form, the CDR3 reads TGTGCCACCAGCAGGGTTGGGGGGGCGGAGGATACGCAGTATTTT. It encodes CATSRVGGAEDTQYF.

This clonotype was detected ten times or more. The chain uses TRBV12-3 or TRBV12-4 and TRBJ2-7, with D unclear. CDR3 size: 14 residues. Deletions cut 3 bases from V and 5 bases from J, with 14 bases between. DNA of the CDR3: TGTGCCAGCAGTTTTTTAACAACGGACGACGAGCAGTACTTC. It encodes CASSFLTTDDEQYF.

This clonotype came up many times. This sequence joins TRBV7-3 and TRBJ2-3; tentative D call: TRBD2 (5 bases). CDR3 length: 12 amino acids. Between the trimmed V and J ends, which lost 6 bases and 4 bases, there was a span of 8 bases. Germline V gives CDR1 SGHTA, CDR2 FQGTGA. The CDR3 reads CASSRGSDTQYF. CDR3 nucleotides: TGTGCCAGCAGTCGGGGATCAGATACGCAGTATTTT.

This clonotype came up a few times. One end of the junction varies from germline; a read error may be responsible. The CDR3: CASSPPGAGEETQYF. Written as DNA, the CDR3 is TGTGCCAGCTCCCCACCGGGGGCGGGGGAAGAGACCCAGTACTTC. The chain has TRBV18 and TRBJ2-5; a possible D gene is TRBD2 (7 bases). CDR1 KGHSH and CDR2 LQKENI come from the germline V gene. The CDR3 runs 15 residues.

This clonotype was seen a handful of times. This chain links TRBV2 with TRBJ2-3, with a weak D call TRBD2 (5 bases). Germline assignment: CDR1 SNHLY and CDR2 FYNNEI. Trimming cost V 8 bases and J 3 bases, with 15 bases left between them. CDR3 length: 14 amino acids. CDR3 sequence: CASLQEARTDTQYF. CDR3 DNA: TGTGCCAGCCTCCAGGAGGCCAGGACAGATACGCAGTATTTT.

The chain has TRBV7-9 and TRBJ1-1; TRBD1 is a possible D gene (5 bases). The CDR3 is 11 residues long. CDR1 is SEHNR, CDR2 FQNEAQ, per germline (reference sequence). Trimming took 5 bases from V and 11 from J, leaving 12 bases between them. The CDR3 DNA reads TGTGCCAGCAGCCCCGGTTGGGGGGCTTTCTTT. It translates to CASSPGWGAFF.

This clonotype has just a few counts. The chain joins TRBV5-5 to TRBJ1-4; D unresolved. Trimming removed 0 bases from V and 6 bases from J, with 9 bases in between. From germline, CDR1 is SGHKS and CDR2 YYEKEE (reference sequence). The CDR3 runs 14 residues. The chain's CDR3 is CASSLVGPYEKLFF. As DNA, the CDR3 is TGTGCCAGCAGCTTGGTCGGGCCCTATGAAAAACTGTTTTTT.

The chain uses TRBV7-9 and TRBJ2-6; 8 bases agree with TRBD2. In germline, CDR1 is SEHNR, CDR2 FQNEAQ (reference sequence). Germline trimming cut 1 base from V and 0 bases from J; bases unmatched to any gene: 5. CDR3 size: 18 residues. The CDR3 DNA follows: TGTGCCAGCAGCTTAGTCGGGGGGGCACTCTCTGGGGCCAACGTCCTGACTTTC. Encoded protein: CASSLVGGALSGANVLTF.

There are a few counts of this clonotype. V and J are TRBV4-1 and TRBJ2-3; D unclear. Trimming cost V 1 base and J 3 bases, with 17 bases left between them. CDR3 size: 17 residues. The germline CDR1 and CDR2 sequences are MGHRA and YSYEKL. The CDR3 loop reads CASSQVVALVQTDTQYF. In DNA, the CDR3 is TGCGCCAGCAGCCAAGTGGTTGCGCTGGTTCAGACAGATACGCAGTATTTT.

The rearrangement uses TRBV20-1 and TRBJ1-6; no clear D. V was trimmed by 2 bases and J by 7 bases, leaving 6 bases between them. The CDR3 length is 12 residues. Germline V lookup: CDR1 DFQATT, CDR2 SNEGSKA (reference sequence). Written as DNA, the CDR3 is TGCAGTGCTAGACACAGAAATTCACCCCTCCACTTT. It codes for CSARHRNSPLHF.

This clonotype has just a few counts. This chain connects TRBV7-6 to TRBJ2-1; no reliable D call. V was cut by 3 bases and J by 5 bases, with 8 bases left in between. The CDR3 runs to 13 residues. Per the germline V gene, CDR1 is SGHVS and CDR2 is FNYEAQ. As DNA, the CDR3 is TGTGCCAGCAGCTTTTTTGGGGACAATGAGCAGTTCTTC. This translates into CASSFFGDNEQFF.

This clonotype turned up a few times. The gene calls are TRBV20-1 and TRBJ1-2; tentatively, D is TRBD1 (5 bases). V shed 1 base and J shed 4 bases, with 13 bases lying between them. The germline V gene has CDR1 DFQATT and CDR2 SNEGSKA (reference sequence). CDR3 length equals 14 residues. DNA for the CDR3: TGCAGTGCTAGAGCGGGAACAGGAGTCTATGGCTACACCTTC. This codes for CSARAGTGVYGYTF.

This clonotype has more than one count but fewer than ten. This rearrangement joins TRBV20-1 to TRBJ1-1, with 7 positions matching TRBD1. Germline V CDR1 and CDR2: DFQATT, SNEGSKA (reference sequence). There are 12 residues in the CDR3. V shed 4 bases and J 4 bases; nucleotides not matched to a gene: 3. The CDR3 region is CSAKSGGTEAFF. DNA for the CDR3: TGCAGTGCTAAATCAGGGGGCACTGAAGCTTTCTTT.

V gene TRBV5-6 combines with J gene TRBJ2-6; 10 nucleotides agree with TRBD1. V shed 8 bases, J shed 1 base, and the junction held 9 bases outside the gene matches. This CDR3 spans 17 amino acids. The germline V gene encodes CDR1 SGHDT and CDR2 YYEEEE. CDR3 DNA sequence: TGTGCCAGTTCCCGGGACAGGGGACTGTCTGGGGCCAACGTCCTGACTTTC. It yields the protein CASSRDRGLSGANVLTF.

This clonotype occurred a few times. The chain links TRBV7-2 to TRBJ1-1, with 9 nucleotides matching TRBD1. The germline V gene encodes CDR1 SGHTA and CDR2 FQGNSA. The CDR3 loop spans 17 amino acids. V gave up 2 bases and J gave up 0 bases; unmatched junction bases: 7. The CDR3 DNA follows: TGTGCCAGCAGCTTAACCGGGACAGGGCGCATGAACACTGAAGCTTTCTTT. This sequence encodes CASSLTGTGRMNTEAFF.

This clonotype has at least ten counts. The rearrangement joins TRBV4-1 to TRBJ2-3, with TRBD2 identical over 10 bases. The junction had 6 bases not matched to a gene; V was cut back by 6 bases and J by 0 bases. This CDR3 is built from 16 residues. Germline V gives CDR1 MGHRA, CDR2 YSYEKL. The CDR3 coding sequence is TGCGCCAGCAGACCTAGCGGGGGCCTTAGCACAGATACGCAGTATTTT. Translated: CASRPSGGLSTDTQYF.

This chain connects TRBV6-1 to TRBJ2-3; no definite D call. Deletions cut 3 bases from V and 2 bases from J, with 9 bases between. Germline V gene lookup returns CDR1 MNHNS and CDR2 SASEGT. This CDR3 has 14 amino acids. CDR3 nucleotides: TGTGCCAGCAGTGAGTCTCTAGACACAGATACGCAGTATTTT. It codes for CASSESLDTDTQYF.